The 20 T cell receptor beta chains presented below share a single source sample, sequenced in a study of T cell responses to AZD1222 COVID-19 vaccine. Using immunoSEQ multiplex PCR, the repertoire was profiled, and TCRdb retains in-frame clones only, with some absent. Among roughly 40,000 clones listed, 70% to 90% were seen once. Sequencing used peripheral blood, obtained 28 days after the second AZD1222 dose. The receptors stem from an adult who received the AZD1222 COVID-19 vaccine.

This rearrangement joins TRBV9 to TRBJ2-1; no definite D call. The CDR3 extends over 13 amino acids. CDR1 is SGDLS, CDR2 YYNGEE, per germline. Trimming left V 3 bases short and J 6 bases short, with 10 bases between. In DNA, the CDR3 is TGTGCCAGCAGCGGGAGTACTGGCAATGAGCAGTTCTTC. Its translation: CASSGSTGNEQFF.

This clone was seen only once. This chain joins TRBV20-1 and TRBJ2-7; maybe TRBD1 (6 bases). The germline V and J ends were trimmed by 3 bases and 0 bases, with 15 bases remaining between them. In germline, CDR1 is DFQATT, CDR2 SNEGSKA (reference sequence). CDR3 length equals 15 residues. Written as DNA, the CDR3 is TGCAGTGCTAGTGATAACAGGGCCCTCTCCTACGAGCAGTACTTC. Its translation: CSASDNRALSYEQYF.

The chain employs TRBV27 and TRBJ1-6; no definite D call. The germline V gene encodes CDR1 MNHEY and CDR2 SMNVEV (reference sequence). The CDR3 contains 13 residues. Between the trimmed V and J ends, which lost 5 bases and 0 bases, there was a span of 2 bases. Here the CDR3 DNA reads TGTGCCAGCAGTGGCTCCTATAATTCACCCCTCCACTTT. Protein sequence: CASSGSYNSPLHF.

The chain links TRBV4-1 to TRBJ1-1, with 9 bases matching TRBD1. The length of the CDR3 is 19 residues. The germline V gene encodes CDR1 MGHRA and CDR2 YSYEKL. V was clipped by 0 bases and J by 3 bases; unmatched bases: 14. CDR3 nucleotide sequence: TGCGCCAGCAGCCAAGATGACGGACAGGGGATTAGAGAGGACACTGAAGCTTTCTTT. It codes for CASSQDDGQGIREDTEAFF.

The chain uses TRBV14 and TRBJ2-7, with D possibly matching TRBD1 (5 bases). Germline CDR1 and CDR2: SGHDN and FVKESK. V lost 0 bases to trimming and J lost 4 bases, with 10 bases between them. This CDR3 has 14 residues. The CDR3 spells CASSQDDSPYEQYF. CDR3 in DNA: TGTGCCAGCAGCCAAGATGACAGCCCTTACGAGCAGTACTTC.

The V and J genes are TRBV10-3 and TRBJ2-7; no clear D gene. The germline CDR1 and CDR2 sequences are ENHRY and SYGVKD. V shed 2 bases and J shed 6 bases, with 5 bases lying between them. This CDR3 comprises 11 residues. CDR3 protein: CAISEQSEQYF. CDR3 bases: TGTGCCATCAGTGAGCAAAGCGAGCAGTACTTC.

The chain links TRBV18 to TRBJ2-7; perhaps D is TRBD1 or TRBD2 (5 bases each). This CDR3 has 16 amino acids. The V end was cut by 6 bases, the J end by 0 bases, with 18 bases between. Germline V CDR1 and CDR2: KGHSH, LQKENI. Here the CDR3 reads CASSRERGFSSYEQYF. In DNA form, the CDR3 reads TGTGCCAGCTCCCGCGAGAGGGGCTTTAGCTCCTACGAGCAGTACTTC.

J is TRBJ1-4 and V is TRBV5-1, with TRBD1 identical over 7 bases. Germline V gene sequence: CDR1 SGHRS, CDR2 YFSETQ. The junction had 2 bases not matched to a gene; V was cut back by 0 bases and J by 6 bases. The CDR3 covers 14 residues. CDR3 sequence: CASSLAGGDEKLFF. The CDR3 DNA is TGCGCCAGCAGCTTGGCAGGGGGAGATGAAAAACTGTTTTTT.

The chain carries TRBV29-1 and TRBJ2-7, with TRBD1 matching 8 bases. CDR1 is SQVTM and CDR2 is ANQGSEA in the germline V gene. The CDR3 length is 14 residues. The junction had 4 bases not matched to a gene; V was cut back by 1 base and J by 2 bases. The CDR3 region is CSVEGVQGAYEQYF. The CDR3 DNA reads TGCAGCGTTGAAGGGGTACAGGGGGCCTACGAGCAGTACTTC.

This chain uses TRBV14 with TRBJ2-1, with TRBD2 matching 7 bases. The junction had 6 bases not matched to a gene; V was cut back by 0 bases and J by 7 bases. The CDR3 sequence is 15 residues long. CDR1 and CDR2 (germline): SGHDN, FVKESK. The chain's CDR3 is CASSQEWRGWNEQFF. The CDR3 DNA reads TGTGCCAGCAGCCAAGAGTGGCGGGGGTGGAATGAGCAGTTCTTC.

The genes are TRBV6-5 and TRBJ1-1; D is ambiguous. This CDR3 comprises 15 residues. From germline, CDR1 is MNHEY and CDR2 SVGAGI. Between the trimmed V and J ends, which lost 0 bases and 1 base, there was a span of 9 bases. CDR3 protein: CASSYSGFPNTEAFF. In DNA, the CDR3 is TGTGCCAGCAGTTACTCCGGGTTCCCGAACACTGAAGCTTTCTTT.

This chain links TRBV20-1 with TRBJ2-1; D is ambiguous. Germline V gene lookup returns CDR1 DFQATT and CDR2 SNEGSKA (reference sequence). The ends were cut back, 1 base at V and 10 bases at J, with 8 bases in the middle. The CDR3 totals 11 residues. The CDR3: CSARVYGEQFF. In nucleotides, the CDR3 is TGCAGTGCTAGAGTCTACGGAGAGCAGTTCTTC.

The V gene is TRBV6-5, the J gene TRBJ1-2; 9 bases are shared with TRBD1. CDR3 length: 15 residues. Germline CDR1 is MNHEY and CDR2 is SVGAGI. Trimming at V came to 6 bases and at J to 1 base, leaving 6 bases not matched to a gene. The CDR3 sequence: CASRGDREGNYGYTF. The CDR3 DNA reads TGTGCCAGCAGGGGGGACAGGGAGGGTAACTATGGCTACACCTTC.

The chain recombines TRBV7-6 with TRBJ1-3; TRBD1 aligns across 7 bases. This CDR3 has 15 amino acids. Germline V lookup: CDR1 SGHVS, CDR2 FNYEAQ. With 5 bases clipped from V and 2 bases from J, the junction kept 6 bases outside the gene matches. The CDR3 sequence: CASSLPTGTGNTIYF. The CDR3 nucleotides are TGTGCCAGCAGCCTACCGACAGGGACTGGAAACACCATATATTTT.

V usage is TRBV24-1 and J usage is TRBJ2-1; tentatively, D is TRBD1 or TRBD2 (6 bases each). Between the trimmed V and J ends, which lost 8 bases and 9 bases, there was a span of 16 bases. This CDR3 region has 13 residues. The germline V gene has CDR1 KGHDR and CDR2 SFDVKD. CDR3 residues: CATMRSGEAEQFF. For the CDR3, the DNA is TGTGCCACCATGAGGTCAGGGGAGGCTGAGCAGTTCTTC.

The V gene is TRBV5-1, the J gene TRBJ1-2, with D possibly TRBD1 on 6 matching bases. Trimming left V 1 base short and J 6 bases short, with 16 bases between. The CDR3 covers 15 residues. Germline CDR1 and CDR2: SGHRS and YFSETQ. CDR3 sequence (DNA): TGCGCCAGCAGCTTGCTCCAACAGGGTGAGGATGGCTACACCTTC. Its translation is CASSLLQQGEDGYTF.

This sequence joins TRBV19 and TRBJ1-4; weak D call: TRBD1 (6 bases). The CDR3 has 14 residues. V was clipped by 2 bases and J by 7 bases, with 11 bases between them. Germline CDR1 reads LNHDA; CDR2 reads SQIVND (reference sequence). CDR3 region: CASSITGISEKLFF. Written as DNA, the CDR3 is TGTGCCAGTAGTATAACAGGGATAAGTGAAAAACTGTTTTTT.

The V and J genes are TRBV5-1 and TRBJ2-2; 10 positions match TRBD1. The CDR3 has 15 amino acids. Germline V gene data show CDR1 as SGHRS and CDR2 as YFSETQ. V dropped 4 bases and J dropped 3; count of bases not matched to a gene: 3. CDR3 region: CASSEGTGDTGELFF. In nucleotides, the CDR3 is TGCGCCAGCAGCGAGGGGACAGGGGACACCGGGGAGCTGTTTTTT. The full variable domain, with the rest looked up from reference TRBV5-1 and TRBJ2-2, is KAGVTQTPRYLIKTRGQQVTLSCSPISGHRSVSWYQQTPGQGLQFLFEYFSETQRNKGNFPGRFSGRQFSNSRSEMNVSTLELGDSALYLCASSEGTGDTGELFFGEGSRLTVL.

The chain recombines TRBV6-5 with TRBJ1-2; 7 bases match TRBD1. The V gene end was trimmed by 0 bases and the J gene end by 2 bases; junction bases not matched to a gene: 3. In germline, CDR1 is MNHEY, CDR2 SVGAGI. The CDR3 runs to 15 residues. The CDR3 here is CASSYSTGLNYGYTF. CDR3 DNA: TGTGCCAGCAGTTACTCGACAGGGTTAAACTATGGCTACACCTTC.

The CDR3 DNA sequence: TGTGCCAGCAGCTCCCGAACAGGGGGCGATGGCTACACCTTC. The encoded protein is CASSSRTGGDGYTF. The chain has TRBV11-2 and TRBJ1-2; 9 nucleotides agree with TRBD1. J gave up 6 bases and V 4 bases, and 6 bases lay outside the gene matches. The CDR3 loop spans 14 amino acids. Germline V gene lookup returns CDR1 SGHAT and CDR2 FQNNGV. Full variable domain (rest looked up from reference TRBV11-2 and TRBJ1-2): EAGVAQSPRYKIIEKRQSVAFWCNPISGHATLYWYQQILGQGPKLLIQFQNNGVVDDSQLPKDRFSAERLKGVDSTLKIQPAKLEDSAVYLCASSSRTGGDGYTFGSGTRLTVV.